This T cell receptor (beta chain) was captured in a study of Ad26.COV2.S vaccination and SARS-CoV-2 variants. Whole-study context: Among those in the COV1001 Ad26.COV2.S trial arm was the donor. Study-level results: Total T cell responses, in the TCR breadth and depth analyses, may have been underestimated. Vaccine and placebo groups showed comparable non-spike TCR breadth.

The repertoire was sequenced with immunoSEQ multiplex PCR; TCRdb's copy has only in-frame clones and lacks some. The sample contains some 640,000 clones, more than 80% of which appear only once. As for this clone: Antigen: not known.

Treatment reported: some 20 received Ad26.COV2.S at low or high dose, single or two shots; roughly five received placebo; per-sample allocation not given. Sampling happened 63 days after the first vaccine or placebo injection. In Boston, the donor was an adult between 18-55 years of age. Germline assignment: CDR1 MNHEY and CDR2 SVGAGI. V gave up 6 bases and J gave up 8 bases, with 19 bases separating them. The CDR3 consists of 15 residues. The receptor was derived from a person between 18 and 65 years old who received the Ad26.COV2.S COVID-19 vaccine or a placebo. V gene TRBV6-5 combines with J gene TRBJ1-4; D gene uncertain. Here the sequenced sample was peripheral blood, taken in a trial of Ad26.COV2.S vaccine versus placebo. The CDR3 protein is CASSRVVRKEEKLFF. Written as DNA, the CDR3 is TGTGCCAGCAGCCGTGTTGTAAGAAAGGAAGAAAAACTGTTTTTT.